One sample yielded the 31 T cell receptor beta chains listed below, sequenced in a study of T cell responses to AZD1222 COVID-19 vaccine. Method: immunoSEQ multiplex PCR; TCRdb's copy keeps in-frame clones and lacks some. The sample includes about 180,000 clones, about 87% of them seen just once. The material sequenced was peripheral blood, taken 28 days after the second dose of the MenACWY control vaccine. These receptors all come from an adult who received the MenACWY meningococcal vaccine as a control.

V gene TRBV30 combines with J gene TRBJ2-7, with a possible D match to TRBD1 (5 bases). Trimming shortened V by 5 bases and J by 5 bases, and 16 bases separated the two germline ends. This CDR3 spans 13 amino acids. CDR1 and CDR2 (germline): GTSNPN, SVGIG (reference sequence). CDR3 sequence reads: CAWHRSHLNEQYF. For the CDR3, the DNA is TGTGCCTGGCACAGGTCCCACCTAAACGAGCAGTACTTC.

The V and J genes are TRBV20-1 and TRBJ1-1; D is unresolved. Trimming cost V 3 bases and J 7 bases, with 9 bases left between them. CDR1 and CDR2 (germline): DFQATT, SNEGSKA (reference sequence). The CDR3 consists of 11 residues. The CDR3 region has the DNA TGCAGTGCTAGTTTCCTGGATGAAGCTTTCTTT. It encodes CSASFLDEAFF.

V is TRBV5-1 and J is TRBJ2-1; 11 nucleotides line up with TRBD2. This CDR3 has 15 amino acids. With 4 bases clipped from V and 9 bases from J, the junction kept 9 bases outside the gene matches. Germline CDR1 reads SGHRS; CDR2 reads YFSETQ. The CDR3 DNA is TGCGCCAGCAGCAAAACGACTAGCGGGATGGTTGAGCAGTTCTTC. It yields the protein CASSKTTSGMVEQFF. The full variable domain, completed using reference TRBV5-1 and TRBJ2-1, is KAGVTQTPRYLIKTRGQQVTLSCSPISGHRSVSWYQQTPGQGLQFLFEYFSETQRNKGNFPGRFSGRQFSNSRSEMNVSTLELGDSALYLCASSKTTSGMVEQFFGPGTRLTVL.

The CDR3 DNA is TGTGCCAGCAGGCAAGAGATCAGGGGCCAAGAGACCCAGTACTTC. This codes for CASRQEIRGQETQYF. The chain employs TRBV7-6 and TRBJ2-5, with D perhaps matching TRBD1 (6 bases). Germline CDR1 reads SGHVS; CDR2 reads FNYEAQ. With 6 bases removed from V and 1 base from J, the gap between germline ends came to 15 bases. The CDR3 has 15 amino acids.

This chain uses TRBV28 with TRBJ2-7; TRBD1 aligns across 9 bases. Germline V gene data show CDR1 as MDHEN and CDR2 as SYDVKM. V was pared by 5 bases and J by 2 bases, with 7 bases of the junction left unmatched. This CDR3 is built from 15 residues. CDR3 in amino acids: CASSPNNRGPYEQYF. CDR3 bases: TGTGCCAGCAGTCCCAACAACAGGGGGCCCTACGAGCAGTACTTC.

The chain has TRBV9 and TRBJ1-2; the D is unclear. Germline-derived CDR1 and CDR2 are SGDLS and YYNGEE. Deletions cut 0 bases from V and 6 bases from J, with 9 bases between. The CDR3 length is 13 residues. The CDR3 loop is CASSVGQVDGYTF. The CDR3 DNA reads TGTGCCAGCAGCGTAGGCCAAGTGGATGGCTACACCTTC.

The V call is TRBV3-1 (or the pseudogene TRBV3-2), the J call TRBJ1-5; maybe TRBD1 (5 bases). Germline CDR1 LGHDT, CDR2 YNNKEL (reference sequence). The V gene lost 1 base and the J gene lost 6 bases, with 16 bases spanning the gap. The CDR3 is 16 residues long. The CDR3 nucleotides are TGTGCCAGCAGCCAAGGATCGGGGAGAGGGGCTCAGCCCCAGCATTTT. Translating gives CASSQGSGRGAQPQHF.

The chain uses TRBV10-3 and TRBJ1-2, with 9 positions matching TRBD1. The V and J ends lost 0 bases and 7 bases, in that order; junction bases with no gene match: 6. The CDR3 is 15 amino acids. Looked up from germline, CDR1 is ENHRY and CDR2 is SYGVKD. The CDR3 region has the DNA TGTGCCATCAGTGAGTCAATACAGGGGGCTACTGGCTACACCTTC. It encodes CAISESIQGATGYTF.

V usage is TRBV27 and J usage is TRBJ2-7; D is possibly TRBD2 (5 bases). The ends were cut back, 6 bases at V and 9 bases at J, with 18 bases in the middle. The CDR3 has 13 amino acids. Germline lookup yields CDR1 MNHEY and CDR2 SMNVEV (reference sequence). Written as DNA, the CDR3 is TGTGCCAGCAGAGGCCGGGGTCCAGATGGGCAGTACTTC. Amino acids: CASRGRGPDGQYF.

CDR3: CASSSGVIQPQHF. In DNA form, the CDR3 reads TGTGCCAGCAGCTCAGGGGTTATTCAGCCCCAGCATTTT. V usage is TRBV6-5 and J usage is TRBJ1-5; the D gene is possibly TRBD1 (6 bases). V was clipped by 6 bases and J by 6 bases, with 12 bases between them. Per the germline V gene, CDR1 is MNHEY and CDR2 is SVGAGI. The CDR3 is 13 residues long.

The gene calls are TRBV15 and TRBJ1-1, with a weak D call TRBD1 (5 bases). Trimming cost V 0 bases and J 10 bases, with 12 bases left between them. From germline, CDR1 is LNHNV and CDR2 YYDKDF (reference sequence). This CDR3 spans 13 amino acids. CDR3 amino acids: CATSRDRGLGAFF. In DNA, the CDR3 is TGTGCCACCAGCAGAGATAGGGGCTTAGGAGCTTTCTTT.

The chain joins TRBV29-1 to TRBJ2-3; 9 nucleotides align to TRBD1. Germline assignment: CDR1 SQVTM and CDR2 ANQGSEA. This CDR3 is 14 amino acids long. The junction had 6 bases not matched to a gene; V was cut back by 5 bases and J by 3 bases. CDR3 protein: CSVSGTGHTDTQYF. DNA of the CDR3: TGCAGCGTTTCCGGGACAGGGCATACAGATACGCAGTATTTT.

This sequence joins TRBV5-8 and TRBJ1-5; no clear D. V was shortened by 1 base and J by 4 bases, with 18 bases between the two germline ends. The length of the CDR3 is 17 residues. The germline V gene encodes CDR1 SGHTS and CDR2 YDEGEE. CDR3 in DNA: TGTGCCAGCAGCTTGTTCGGCGGTAGAGGGTTAAATCAGCCCCAGCATTTT. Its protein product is CASSLFGGRGLNQPQHF. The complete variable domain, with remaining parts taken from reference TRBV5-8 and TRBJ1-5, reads EAGVTQSPTHLIKTRGQQATLRCSPISGHTSVYWYQQALGLGLQFLLWYDEGEERNRGNFPPRFSGRQFPNYSSELNVNALELEDSALYLCASSLFGGRGLNQPQHFGDGTRLSIL.

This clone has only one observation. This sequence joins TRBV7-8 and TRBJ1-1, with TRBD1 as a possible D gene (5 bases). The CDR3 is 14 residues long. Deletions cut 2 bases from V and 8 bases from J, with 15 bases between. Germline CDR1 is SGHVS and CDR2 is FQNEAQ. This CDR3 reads CASSLNRDQTEAFF. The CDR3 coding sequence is TGTGCCAGCAGCTTAAATAGGGACCAGACAGAAGCTTTCTTT.

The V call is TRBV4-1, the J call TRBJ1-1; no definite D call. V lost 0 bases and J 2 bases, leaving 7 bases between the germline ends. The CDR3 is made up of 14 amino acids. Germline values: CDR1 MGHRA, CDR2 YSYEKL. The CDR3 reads CASSQEYSNTEAFF. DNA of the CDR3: TGCGCCAGCAGCCAAGAGTACAGTAACACTGAAGCTTTCTTT.

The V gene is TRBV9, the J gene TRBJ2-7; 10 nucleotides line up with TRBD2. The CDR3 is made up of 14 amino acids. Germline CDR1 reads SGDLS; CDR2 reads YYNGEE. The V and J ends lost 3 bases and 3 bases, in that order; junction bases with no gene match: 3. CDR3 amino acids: CASSGPSGSYEQYF. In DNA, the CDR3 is TGTGCCAGCAGCGGCCCTAGCGGGAGCTACGAGCAGTACTTC.

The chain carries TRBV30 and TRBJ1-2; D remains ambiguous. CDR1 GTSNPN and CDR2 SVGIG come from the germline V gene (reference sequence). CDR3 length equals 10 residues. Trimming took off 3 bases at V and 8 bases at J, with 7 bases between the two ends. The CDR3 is CAWSSLGYTF. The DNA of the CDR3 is TGTGCCTGGAGCTCGTTGGGCTACACCTTC.

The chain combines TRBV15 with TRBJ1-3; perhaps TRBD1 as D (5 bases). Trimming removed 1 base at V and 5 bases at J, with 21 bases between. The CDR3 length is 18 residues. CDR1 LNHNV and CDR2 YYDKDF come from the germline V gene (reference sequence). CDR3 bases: TGTGCCACCAGCAGAGGTCAAATAAATTCAGGGCCCAGAAACACCATATATTTT. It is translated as CATSRGQINSGPRNTIYF.

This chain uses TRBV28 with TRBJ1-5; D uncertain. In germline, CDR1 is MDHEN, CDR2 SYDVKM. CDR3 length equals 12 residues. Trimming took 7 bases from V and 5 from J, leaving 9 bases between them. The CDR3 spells CASMAEDQPQHF. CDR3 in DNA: TGTGCCAGCATGGCTGAAGATCAGCCCCAGCATTTT.

CDR3 amino acids: CASSIYSQDTQYF. The CDR3 bases are TGTGCCAGTAGTATATATTCTCAGGATACGCAGTATTTT. V gene TRBV19 combines with J gene TRBJ2-3; no reliable D call. CDR3 length: 13 residues. Germline lookup yields CDR1 LNHDA and CDR2 SQIVND (reference sequence). Trimming took 2 bases from V and 6 from J, leaving 9 bases between them.

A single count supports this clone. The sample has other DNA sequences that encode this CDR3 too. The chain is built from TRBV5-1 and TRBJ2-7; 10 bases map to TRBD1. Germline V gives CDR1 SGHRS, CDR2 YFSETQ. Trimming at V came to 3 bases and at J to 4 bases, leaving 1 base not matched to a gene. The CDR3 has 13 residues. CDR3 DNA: TGCGCCAGCAGCTCGGGACAGGGGTACGAGCAGTACTTC. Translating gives CASSSGQGYEQYF.

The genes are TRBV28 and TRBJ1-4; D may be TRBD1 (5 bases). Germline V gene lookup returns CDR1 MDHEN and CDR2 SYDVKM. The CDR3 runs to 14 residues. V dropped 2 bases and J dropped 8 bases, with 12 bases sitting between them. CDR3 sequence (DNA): TGTGCCAGCAGTTTACCTCAGGGTCGAGAAAAACTGTTTTTT. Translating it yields CASSLPQGREKLFF.

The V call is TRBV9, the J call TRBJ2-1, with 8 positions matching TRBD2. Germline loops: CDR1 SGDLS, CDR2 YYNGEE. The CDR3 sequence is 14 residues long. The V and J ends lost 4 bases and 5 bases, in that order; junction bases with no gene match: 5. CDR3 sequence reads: CASSLAGGNNEQFF. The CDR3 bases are TGTGCCAGCAGCCTCGCGGGAGGAAACAATGAGCAGTTCTTC.

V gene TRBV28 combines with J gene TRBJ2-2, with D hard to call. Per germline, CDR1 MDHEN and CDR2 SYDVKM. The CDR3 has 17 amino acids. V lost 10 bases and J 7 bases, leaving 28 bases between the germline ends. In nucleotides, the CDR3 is TGTGCCACCGGGTTCGAGGTAGACCCAAACCATGTCGGGGAGCTGTTTTTT. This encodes CATGFEVDPNHVGELFF.

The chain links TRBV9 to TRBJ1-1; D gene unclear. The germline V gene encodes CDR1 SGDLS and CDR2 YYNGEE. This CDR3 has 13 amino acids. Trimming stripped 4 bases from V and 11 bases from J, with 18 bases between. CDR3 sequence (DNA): TGTGCCAGCAGCCCGGGAACGTTTGTCGGGGCTTTCTTT. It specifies CASSPGTFVGAFF.

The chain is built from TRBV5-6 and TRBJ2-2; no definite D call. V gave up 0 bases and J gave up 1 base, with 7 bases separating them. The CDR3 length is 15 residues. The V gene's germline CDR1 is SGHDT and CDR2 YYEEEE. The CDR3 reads CASSLGHRNTGELFF. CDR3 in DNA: TGTGCCAGCAGCTTGGGCCATAGGAACACCGGGGAGCTGTTTTTT.

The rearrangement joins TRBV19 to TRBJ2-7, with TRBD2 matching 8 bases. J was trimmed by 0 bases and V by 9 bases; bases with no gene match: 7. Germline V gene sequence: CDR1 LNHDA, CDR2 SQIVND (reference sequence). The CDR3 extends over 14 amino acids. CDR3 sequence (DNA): TGTGCCAGCCGTTTAAGCGGGAGCTCCTACGAGCAGTACTTC. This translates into CASRLSGSSYEQYF.

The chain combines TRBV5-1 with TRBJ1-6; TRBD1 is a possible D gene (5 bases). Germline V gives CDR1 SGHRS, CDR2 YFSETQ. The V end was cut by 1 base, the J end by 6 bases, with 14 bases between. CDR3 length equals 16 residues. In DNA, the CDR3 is TGCGCCAGCAGCTTGTATTCGGGACGGAGTAATTCACCCCTCCACTTT. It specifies CASSLYSGRSNSPLHF. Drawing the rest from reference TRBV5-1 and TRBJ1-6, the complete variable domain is KAGVTQTPRYLIKTRGQQVTLSCSPISGHRSVSWYQQTPGQGLQFLFEYFSETQRNKGNFPGRFSGRQFSNSRSEMNVSTLELGDSALYLCASSLYSGRSNSPLHFGNGTRLTVT.

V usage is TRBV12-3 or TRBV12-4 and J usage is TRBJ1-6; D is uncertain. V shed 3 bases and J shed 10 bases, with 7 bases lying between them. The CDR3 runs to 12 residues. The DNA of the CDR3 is TGTGCCAGCAGTTTCCTGGGATCACCCCTCCACTTT. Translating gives CASSFLGSPLHF.

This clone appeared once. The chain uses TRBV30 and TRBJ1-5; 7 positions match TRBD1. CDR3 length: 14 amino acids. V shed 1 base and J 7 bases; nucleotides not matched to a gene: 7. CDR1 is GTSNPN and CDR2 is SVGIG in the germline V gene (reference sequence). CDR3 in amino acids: CAWSETGFGQPQHF. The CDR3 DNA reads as TGTGCCTGGAGTGAGACAGGGTTCGGGCAGCCCCAGCATTTT.

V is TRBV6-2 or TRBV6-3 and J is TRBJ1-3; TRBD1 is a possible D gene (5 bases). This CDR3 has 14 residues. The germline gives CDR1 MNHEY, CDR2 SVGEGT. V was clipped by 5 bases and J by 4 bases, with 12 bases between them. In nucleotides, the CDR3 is TGTGCCAGCAGTCATCAGGGAACGGGAAACACCATATATTTT. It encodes CASSHQGTGNTIYF.